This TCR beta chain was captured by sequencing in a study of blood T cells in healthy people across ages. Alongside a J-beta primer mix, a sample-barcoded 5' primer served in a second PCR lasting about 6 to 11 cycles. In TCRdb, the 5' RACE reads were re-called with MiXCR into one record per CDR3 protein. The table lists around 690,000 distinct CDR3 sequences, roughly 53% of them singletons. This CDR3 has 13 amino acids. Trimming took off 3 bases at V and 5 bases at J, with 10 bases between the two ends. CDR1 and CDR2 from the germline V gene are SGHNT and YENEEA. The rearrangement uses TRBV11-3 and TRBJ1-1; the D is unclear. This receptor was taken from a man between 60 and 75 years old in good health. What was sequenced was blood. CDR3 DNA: TGTGCCAGCAGCTTCACAACGAGGACTGAAGCTTTCTTT. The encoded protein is CASSFTTRTEAFF.